Here is one T cell receptor (beta chain) with its context. This clonotype was counted only a few times. Its antigen has not been determined. Per-base qualities were not stored, and no clone one base away is much larger. Every donor in the study was a healthy Caucasian. Three pairs of female monozygotic twins, all aged roughly 18 to 29 years, were included in the twin cohort. Peripheral blood mononuclear cells were the source from which RNA for the TCR libraries was isolated. V has 5 bases trimmed and J has 0 bases trimmed; junction bases matching no gene number 4. From a lookup of the germline V gene (reference sequence), CDR1 and CDR2 are LNHDA and SQIVND. From cysteine to phenylalanine, the CDR3 is 16 amino acids long. The CDR3 DNA has 48 bases and is translated from base 1. Library prep was done by 5' RACE. TCRdb names Illumina HiSeq 2000 as the instrument used. Template switching added a universal primer binding site, and the final cDNA carried a unique molecular identifier that allowed TCR cDNA molecules to be counted accurately. Specific primers in the conserved constant-segment region were used to synthesize first-strand cDNA for TCR alpha and beta chains. To control for contamination, every cDNA library carried two barcodes: a SMART-Mk sample barcode plus Illumina barcodes. TruSeq adapter sequences, together with Illumina sample barcodes, were added in two successive PCR steps. The Illumina HiSeq platform was used with custom primers to sequence TCR alpha and beta cDNA libraries. Turning to the authors' computational methods: MiGEC was used to process raw reads and extract unique molecular identifiers, and MiXCR was used to find CDR3 positions. For each individual, recombination models were inferred using an EM algorithm with the repgenHMM and IGoR tools. Shared clonotype analysis was performed with the tcR package in R, normalizing sharing by the product of cloneset sizes. To study raw recombination free of thymic and clonal selection effects, out-of-frame nonproductive sequences were analyzed. TCRdb applied fastp at Q25 and MiXCR to the public reads, then kept only in-frame beta chains. Rows merge per CDR3 protein into single entries with the most common DNA and genes. TCRdb, not the authors, supplied the V and J calls. The sample records 550,000 to 800,000 distinct CDR3 sequences, 7.1% of which are singletons. Around 1.6% of the sample comes from the top ten.

These data belong to a study of identical twins (dated by TCRdb to about 2016). About the full investigation: TCR alpha and beta repertoires from monozygotic twins, unrelated adults of various ages and cord blood were deep-sequenced to test whether fetal clonotypes persist. To rule out contamination, replicate twin experiments were performed at different times with different library preparation protocols.

Here is what the overall study found, with its caveats: Zero-insertion analyses could be partly confounded by invariant T cells such as MAIT and iNKT, although diverse VJ usage argued against such confounding for most clonotypes. The excess sharing between twins in beta out-of-frame sequences was weaker because fewer shared sequences reduced the signal-to-noise ratio. Abundant cord blood beta clonotypes carried fewer insertions; young adult naive repertoires showed a weaker similar trend, while memory repertoires showed none. Because the same donors could not be followed over many years, the conclusions depended on cross-sectional statistical analysis. Out-of-frame TCR alpha sharing in monozygotic twins was systematically underestimated by recombination models, whereas sharing between unrelated individuals was in agreement with the recombination models. Out-of-frame TCR alpha sequences shared between twins showed an excess of low generation-probability sequences compared with coincidental sharing between unrelated individuals.

The sample also formed part of further work on yellow fever vaccine responses in identical twins. The second study also describes: According to the authors, the vaccine-induced T cell response in identical twins seemed to be partly convergent and partly specific to each individual. The study precisely tracked vaccine-responding T cell clones in identical twins.

This chain joins TRBV19 to TRBJ2-1; 10 of the junction bases match TRBD2. Sequenced sample: PBMCs. The receptor comes from a young woman in good health. The DNA is as follows: TGTGCCAGTAGTGCCTCTAGCGGGAGCTCCTACAATGAGCAGTTCTTC. Its amino acids are CASSASSGSSYNEQFF. Beyond the CDR3, the reference TRBV19 and TRBJ2-1 genes provide the residues; the full variable domain reads: DGGITQSPKYLFRKEGQNVTLSCEQNLNHDAMYWYRQDPGQGLRLIYYSQIVNDFQKGDIAEGYSVSREKKESFPLTVTSAQKNPTAFYLCASSASSGSSYNEQFFGPGTRLTVL.